This T cell receptor beta chain was documented in a study of T cell responses to AZD1222 COVID-19 vaccine. Trimming cost V 2 bases and J 0 bases, with 11 bases left between them. The CDR3 runs 16 residues. Germline-derived CDR1 and CDR2 are SGHTA and FQGTGA. Method: immunoSEQ multiplex PCR; TCRdb's copy keeps in-frame clones and lacks some. The sample holds roughly 100,000 clones, about 88% seen once. The TCR sequence derives from an adult in good health. Source: peripheral blood, taken on day 0 of AZD1222 vaccination. This chain joins TRBV7-3 and TRBJ2-1; D remains ambiguous. The CDR3 is CASSLSTIRSYNEQFF. The CDR3 DNA reads as TGTGCCAGCAGCTTATCTACTATCCGCTCCTACAATGAGCAGTTCTTC. Full variable domain (outside the CDR3, taken from reference TRBV7-3 and TRBJ2-1): GAGVSQTPSNKVTEKGKYVELRCDPISGHTALYWYRQSLGQGPEFLIYFQGTGAADDSGLPNDRFFAVRPEGSVSTLKIQRTERGDSAVYLCASSLSTIRSYNEQFFGPGTRLTVL.